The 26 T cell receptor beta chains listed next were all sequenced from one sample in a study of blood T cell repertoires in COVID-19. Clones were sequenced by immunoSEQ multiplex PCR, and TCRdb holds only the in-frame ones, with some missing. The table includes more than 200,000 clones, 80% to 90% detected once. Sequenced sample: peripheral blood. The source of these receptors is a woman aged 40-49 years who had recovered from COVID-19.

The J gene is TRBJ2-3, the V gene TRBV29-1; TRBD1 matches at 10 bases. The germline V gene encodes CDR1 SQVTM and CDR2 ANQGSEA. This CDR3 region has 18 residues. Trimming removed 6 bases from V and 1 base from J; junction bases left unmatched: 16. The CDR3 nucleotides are TGCAGCGTGGACTCCGGGACAGGGGCCATACCTGGCACAGATACGCAGTATTTT. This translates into CSVDSGTGAIPGTDTQYF.

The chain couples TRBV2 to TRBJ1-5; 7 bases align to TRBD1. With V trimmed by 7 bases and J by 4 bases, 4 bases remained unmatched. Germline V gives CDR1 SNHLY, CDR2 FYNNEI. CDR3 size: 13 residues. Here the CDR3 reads CASMGQQNQPQHF. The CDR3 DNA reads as TGTGCCAGCATGGGACAGCAAAATCAGCCCCAGCATTTT.

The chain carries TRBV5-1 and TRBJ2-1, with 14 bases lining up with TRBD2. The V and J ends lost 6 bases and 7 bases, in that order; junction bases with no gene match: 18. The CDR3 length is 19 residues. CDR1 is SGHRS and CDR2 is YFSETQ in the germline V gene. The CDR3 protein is CASTKTSGGAVGGVNEQFF. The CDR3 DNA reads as TGCGCCAGCACCAAGACTAGCGGGGGGGCCGTTGGTGGTGTAAATGAGCAGTTCTTC.

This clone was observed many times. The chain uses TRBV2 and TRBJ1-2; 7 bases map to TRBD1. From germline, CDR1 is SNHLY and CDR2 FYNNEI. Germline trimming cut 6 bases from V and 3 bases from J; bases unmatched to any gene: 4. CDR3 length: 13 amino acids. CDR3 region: CASRVDRDYGYTF. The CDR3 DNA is TGTGCCAGCAGGGTCGACAGGGACTATGGCTACACCTTC. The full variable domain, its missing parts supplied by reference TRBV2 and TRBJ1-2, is EPEVTQTPSHQVTQMGQEVILRCVPISNHLYFYWYRQILGQKVEFLVSFYNNEISEKSEIFDDQFSVERPDGSNFTLKIRSTKLEDSAMYFCASRVDRDYGYTFGSGTRLTVV.

CDR3 sequence: CASSQAVTGQFDGYTF. As DNA, the CDR3 is TGTGCCAGCAGCCAAGCGGTCACGGGTCAATTCGATGGCTACACCTTC. The V and J genes are TRBV4-2 and TRBJ1-2, with no clear D. The CDR3 extends over 16 amino acids. CDR1 and CDR2 (germline): LGHNA, YNFKEQ. V lost 1 base to trimming and J lost 6 bases, with 18 bases between them.

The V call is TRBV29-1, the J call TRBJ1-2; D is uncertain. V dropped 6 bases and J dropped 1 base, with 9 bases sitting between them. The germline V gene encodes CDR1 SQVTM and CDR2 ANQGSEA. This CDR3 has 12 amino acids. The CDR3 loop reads CSVGELNYGYTF. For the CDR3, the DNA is TGCAGCGTGGGAGAGCTTAACTATGGCTACACCTTC.

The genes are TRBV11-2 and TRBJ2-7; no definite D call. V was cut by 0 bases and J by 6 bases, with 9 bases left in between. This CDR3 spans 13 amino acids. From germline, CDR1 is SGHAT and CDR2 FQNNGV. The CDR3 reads CASSLEQLLEQYF. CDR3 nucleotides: TGTGCCAGCAGCTTAGAACAGCTTCTCGAGCAGTACTTC.

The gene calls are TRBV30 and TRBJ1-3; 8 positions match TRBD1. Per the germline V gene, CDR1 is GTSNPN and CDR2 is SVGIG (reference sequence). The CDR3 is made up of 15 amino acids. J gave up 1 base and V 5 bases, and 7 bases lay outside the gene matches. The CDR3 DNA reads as TGTGCCTGGGGAGGACAGGGAAGTTCTGGAAACACCATATATTTT. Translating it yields CAWGGQGSSGNTIYF.

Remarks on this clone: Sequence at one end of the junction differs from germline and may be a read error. The CDR3 sequence is CASSPEEGQLNF. CDR3 DNA sequence: TGTGCCAGCTCACCAGAAGAGGGACAGCTTAATTTT. The chain couples TRBV18 to TRBJ1-3, with 7 bases aligning to TRBD1. This CDR3 comprises 12 residues. Per the germline V gene, CDR1 is KGHSH and CDR2 is LQKENI.

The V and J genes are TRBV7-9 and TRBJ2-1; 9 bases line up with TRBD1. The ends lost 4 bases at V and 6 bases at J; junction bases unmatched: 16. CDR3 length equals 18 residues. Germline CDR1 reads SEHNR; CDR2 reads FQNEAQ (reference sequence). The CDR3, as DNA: TGTGCCAGCAGCTCGCTGGCTAAGACAGGGGGTCTATTCAATGAGCAGTTCTTC. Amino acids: CASSSLAKTGGLFNEQFF.

The CDR3 sequence is CASGRDREREQYF. CDR3 DNA sequence: TGTGCCAGCGGCCGGGACAGGGAGCGCGAGCAGTACTTC. V and J are TRBV11-3 and TRBJ2-7, with 9 bases aligning to TRBD1. V gave up 8 bases and J gave up 6 bases; unmatched junction bases: 8. CDR1 is SGHNT, CDR2 YENEEA, per germline. The CDR3 is 13 amino acids.

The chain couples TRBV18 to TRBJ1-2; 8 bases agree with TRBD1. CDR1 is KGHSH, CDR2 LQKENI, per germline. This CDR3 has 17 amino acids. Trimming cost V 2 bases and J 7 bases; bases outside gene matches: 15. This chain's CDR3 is CASSPTQLPGGASGYTF. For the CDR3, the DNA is TGTGCCAGCTCACCAACTCAACTGCCAGGGGGCGCGAGTGGCTACACCTTC.

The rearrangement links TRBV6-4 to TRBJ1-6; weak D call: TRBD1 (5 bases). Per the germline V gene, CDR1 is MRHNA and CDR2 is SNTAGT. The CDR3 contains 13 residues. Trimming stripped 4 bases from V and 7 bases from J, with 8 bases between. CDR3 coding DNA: TGTGCCAGCAGTGGAACAGGCAATTCACCCCTCCACTTT. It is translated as CASSGTGNSPLHF.

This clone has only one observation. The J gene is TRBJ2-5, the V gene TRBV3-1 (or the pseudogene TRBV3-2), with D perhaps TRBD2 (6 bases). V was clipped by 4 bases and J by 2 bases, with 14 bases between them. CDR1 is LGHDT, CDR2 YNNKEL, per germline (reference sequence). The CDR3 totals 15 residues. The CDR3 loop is CASSRTPLAQETQYF. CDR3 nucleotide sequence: TGTGCCAGCAGCCGAACCCCACTAGCTCAAGAGACCCAGTACTTC.

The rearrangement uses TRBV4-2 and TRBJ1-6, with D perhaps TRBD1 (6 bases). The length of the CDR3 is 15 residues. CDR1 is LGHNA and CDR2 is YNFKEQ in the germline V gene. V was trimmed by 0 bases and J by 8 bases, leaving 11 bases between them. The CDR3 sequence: CASSQEQGLHSPLHF. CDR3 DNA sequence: TGTGCCAGCAGCCAAGAACAGGGATTGCATTCACCCCTCCACTTT.

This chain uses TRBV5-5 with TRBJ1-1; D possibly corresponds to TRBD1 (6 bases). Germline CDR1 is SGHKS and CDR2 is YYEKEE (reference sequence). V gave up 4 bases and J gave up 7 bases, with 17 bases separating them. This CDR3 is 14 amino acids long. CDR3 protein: CASSVHRDLFEAFF. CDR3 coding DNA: TGTGCCAGCAGCGTTCACAGGGATCTTTTTGAAGCTTTCTTT.

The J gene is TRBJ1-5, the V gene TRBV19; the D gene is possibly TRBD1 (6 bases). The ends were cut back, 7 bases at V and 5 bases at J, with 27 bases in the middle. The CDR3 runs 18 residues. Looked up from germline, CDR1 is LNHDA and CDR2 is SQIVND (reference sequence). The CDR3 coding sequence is TGTGCCAGTACTCCAACGGGGGGCCGGGTAGGGGCCGATCAGCCCCAGCATTTT. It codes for CASTPTGGRVGADQPQHF.

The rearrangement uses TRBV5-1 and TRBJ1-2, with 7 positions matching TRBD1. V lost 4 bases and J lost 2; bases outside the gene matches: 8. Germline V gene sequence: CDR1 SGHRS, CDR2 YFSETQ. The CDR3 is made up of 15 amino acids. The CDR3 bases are TGCGCCAGCAGCCGGAGACAGGGTCTGAACTATGGCTACACCTTC. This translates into CASSRRQGLNYGYTF.

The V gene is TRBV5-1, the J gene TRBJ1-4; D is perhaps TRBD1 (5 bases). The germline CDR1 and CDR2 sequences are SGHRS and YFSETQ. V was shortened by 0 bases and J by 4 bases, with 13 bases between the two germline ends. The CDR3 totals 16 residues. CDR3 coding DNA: TGCGCCAGCAGCTTGGGAGGCGGAGGGGATAATGAAAAACTGTTTTTT. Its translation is CASSLGGGGDNEKLFF. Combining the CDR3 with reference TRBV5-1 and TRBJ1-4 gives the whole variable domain KAGVTQTPRYLIKTRGQQVTLSCSPISGHRSVSWYQQTPGQGLQFLFEYFSETQRNKGNFPGRFSGRQFSNSRSEMNVSTLELGDSALYLCASSLGGGGDNEKLFFGSGTQLSVL.

The CDR3 is CASSVLGSANTGELFF. CDR3 DNA: TGTGCCAGCAGTGTTCTAGGGAGTGCGAACACCGGGGAGCTGTTTTTT. The V gene is TRBV2, the J gene TRBJ2-2, with D tentatively TRBD2 (5 bases). The V gene's germline CDR1 is SNHLY and CDR2 FYNNEI. Trimming removed 4 bases from V and 0 bases from J, with 12 bases in between. This CDR3 region has 16 residues. Supplemented by reference TRBV2 and TRBJ2-2, the full variable domain reads EPEVTQTPSHQVTQMGQEVILRCVPISNHLYFYWYRQILGQKVEFLVSFYNNEISEKSEIFDDQFSVERPDGSNFTLKIRSTKLEDSAMYFCASSVLGSANTGELFFGEGSRLTVL.

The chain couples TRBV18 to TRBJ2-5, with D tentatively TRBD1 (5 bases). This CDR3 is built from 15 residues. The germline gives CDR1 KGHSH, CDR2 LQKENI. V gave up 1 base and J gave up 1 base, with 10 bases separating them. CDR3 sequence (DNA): TGTGCCAGCTCACCACGGACACTGGCCCAAGAGACCCAGTACTTC. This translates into CASSPRTLAQETQYF.

This CDR3 reads CASSSWSRDRGELYEKLFF. The CDR3 DNA follows: TGTGCCAGCAGCTCCTGGTCCCGGGACAGGGGAGAGTTGTATGAAAAACTGTTTTTT. The chain has TRBV7-2 and TRBJ1-4, with TRBD1 matching over 10 bases. Germline assignment: CDR1 SGHTA and CDR2 FQGNSA. Unmatched junction bases numbered 17, after V lost 4 bases and J lost 6 bases. This CDR3 comprises 19 residues.

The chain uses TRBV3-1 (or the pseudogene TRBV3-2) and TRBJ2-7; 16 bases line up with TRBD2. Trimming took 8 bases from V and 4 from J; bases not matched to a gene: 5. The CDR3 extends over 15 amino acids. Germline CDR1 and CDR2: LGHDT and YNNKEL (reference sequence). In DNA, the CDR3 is TGTGCCAGCGGGACTAGCGGGGGGGCTAAATACGAGCAGTACTTC. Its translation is CASGTSGGAKYEQYF.

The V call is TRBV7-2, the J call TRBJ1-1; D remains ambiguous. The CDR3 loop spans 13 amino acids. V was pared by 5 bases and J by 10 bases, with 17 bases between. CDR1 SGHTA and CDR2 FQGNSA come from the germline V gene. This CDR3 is CASSLYTTLRAFF. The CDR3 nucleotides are TGTGCCAGCAGCCTTTATACCACCCTGAGAGCTTTCTTT.

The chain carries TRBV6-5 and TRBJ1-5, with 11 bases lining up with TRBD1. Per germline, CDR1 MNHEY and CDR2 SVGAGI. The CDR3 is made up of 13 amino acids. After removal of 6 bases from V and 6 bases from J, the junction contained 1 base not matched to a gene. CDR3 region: CASRGQGVQPQHF. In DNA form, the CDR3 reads TGTGCCAGCAGGGGACAGGGGGTTCAGCCCCAGCATTTT.

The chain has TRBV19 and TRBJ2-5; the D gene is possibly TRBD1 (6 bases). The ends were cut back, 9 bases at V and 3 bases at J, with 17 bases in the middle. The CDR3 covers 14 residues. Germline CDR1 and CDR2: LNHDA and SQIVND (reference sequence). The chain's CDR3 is CASHPQGREETQYF. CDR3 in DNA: TGTGCCAGCCACCCCCAGGGGCGAGAAGAGACCCAGTACTTC.